The 8 T cell receptor beta chains presented below share a single source sample, sequenced in a study of T-cell memory formation after mild COVID-19. TCRdb processed the 5' RACE reads anew with MiXCR; each CDR3 protein has one entry. The sample holds around 190,000 distinct CDR3 sequences, approximately 18% seen once. The sequencing input was PBMCs or a T cell subset sorted from them (not recorded which). These receptors came from a young man who had mild COVID-19 (a few samples of this study predate the infection). Cell type and time point are not known.

This sequence joins TRBV10-2 and TRBJ2-7, with D tentatively TRBD2 (7 bases). Germline V CDR1 and CDR2: WSHSY, SAAADI. This CDR3 region has 16 residues. Trimming removed 8 bases from V and 4 bases from J, with 24 bases in between. The CDR3 loop is CASAEPRGGHGYEQYF. CDR3 DNA sequence: TGCGCCAGCGCTGAGCCTAGGGGGGGCCACGGGTACGAGCAGTACTTC.

CDR3 DNA sequence: TGTGCCAGCAGCTTAGATCCGGGAGCTAATGAAAAACTGTTTTTT. It specifies CASSLDPGANEKLFF. The chain has TRBV7-9 and TRBJ1-4; D is unclear. Germline V lookup: CDR1 SEHNR, CDR2 FQNEAQ (reference sequence). Trimming removed 1 base from V and 3 bases from J, with 9 bases in between. This CDR3 is built from 15 residues.

The rearrangement uses TRBV5-1 and TRBJ2-5; TRBD2 matches at 10 bases. CDR1 and CDR2 from the germline V gene are SGHRS and YFSETQ. The CDR3 contains 16 residues. The V gene end was trimmed by 5 bases and the J gene end by 5 bases; junction bases not matched to a gene: 12. The CDR3 bases are TGCGCCAGCAGTCCGGCAGCGGGGGGGGTCCCGGAGACCCAGTACTTC. Amino acids: CASSPAAGGVPETQYF.

The chain couples TRBV10-3 to TRBJ2-5, with D unclear. The CDR3 sequence is 15 residues long. CDR1 is ENHRY, CDR2 SYGVKD, per germline. V was clipped by 3 bases and J by 5 bases, with 16 bases between them. Here the CDR3 reads CAISETQATPETQYF. In DNA, the CDR3 is TGTGCCATCAGTGAAACGCAGGCTACCCCGGAGACCCAGTACTTC.

The chain uses TRBV2 and TRBJ2-7; TRBD2 might be the D (6 bases). Trimming took 6 bases from V and 5 from J, leaving 14 bases between them. This CDR3 is built from 13 residues. The germline gives CDR1 SNHLY, CDR2 FYNNEI. In DNA form, the CDR3 reads TGTGCCAGCAGCGGGGGTTTAGCGAACGAGCAGTACGTC. It encodes CASSGGLANEQYV.

The chain combines TRBV4-1 with TRBJ1-2, with a possible D match to TRBD1 (5 bases). The CDR3 is made up of 16 amino acids. V lost 4 bases and J 2 bases, leaving 17 bases between the germline ends. The germline V gene has CDR1 MGHRA and CDR2 YSYEKL. DNA for the CDR3: TGCGCCAGCAGCCTACTCCTGGGGGGGAGCAACTATGGCTACACCTTC. It encodes CASSLLLGGSNYGYTF.

There are a few counts of this clonotype. This chain connects TRBV5-1 to TRBJ2-1, with 9 bases identical to TRBD2. The CDR3 is 18 amino acids. With 5 bases clipped from V and 2 bases from J, the junction kept 14 bases outside the gene matches. Per germline, CDR1 SGHRS and CDR2 YFSETQ. CDR3 DNA sequence: TGCGCCAGCAGAAATAGCGGGGGCCTCGGGGTCACCTACAATGAGCAGTTCTTC. Its translation is CASRNSGGLGVTYNEQFF.

CDR3 DNA: TGCGCCAGCAGCTTGGGTCAGGCCGGGGAGCTGTTTTTT. Encoded protein: CASSLGQAGELFF. This chain uses TRBV5-1 with TRBJ2-2; D gene unclear. CDR1 is SGHRS and CDR2 is YFSETQ in the germline V gene. The CDR3 contains 13 residues. The germline V and J ends were trimmed by 0 bases and 6 bases, with 6 bases remaining between them.